This T cell receptor beta chain derives from a study of blood T cell repertoires in COVID-19. Sequencing used immunoSEQ multiplex PCR; TCRdb keeps in-frame clones, though not all of them. The sample has roughly 420,000 clones, 70% to 90% seen once; the top ten hold more than 0.9%. Material for sequencing was PBMCs or T cells enriched from blood (not recorded which). The TCR was taken from a woman aged 25-40 years with acute COVID-19.

The CDR3 spells CANSPNPGTGGYLVAKNIQYF. The CDR3 bases are TGTGCCAACTCACCAAACCCCGGGACAGGGGGATACCTTGTAGCCAAAAACATTCAGTACTTC. The rearrangement joins TRBV2 to TRBJ2-4; TRBD1 matches at 11 bases. Trimming cost V 10 bases and J 0 bases; bases outside gene matches: 23. The germline gives CDR1 SNHLY, CDR2 FYNNEI. The CDR3 is 21 amino acids.